Listed below are T cell receptor beta chains from one sample, sequenced in a study of blood T cell repertoires in COVID-19. The protocol was immunoSEQ multiplex PCR, while the TCRdb copy is restricted to in-frame clones and leaves out a portion. Of around 63,000 clones in the sample, roughly 85% were seen once. Sequenced material: peripheral blood. All receptors derive from a woman of 80 years or more with acute or convalescent COVID-19. CDR3s include the opening cysteine and the closing phenylalanine or tryptophan. The order of the fields is V gene, D gene, J gene, clone size, CDR3 protein, CDR3 DNA. The D gene is left open where the match is weak. Only part of the rows carry a size: once, few, many, or a class if the clone is expanded.

TRBV19,.,TRBJ1-3,.,CASSQTVFSGNTIYF,TGTGCCAGTAGCCAGACAGTCTTCTCTGGAAACACCATATATTTT
TRBV7-7,.,TRBJ2-2,.,CASQREAGGANTGELFF,TGTGCCAGTCAGAGGGAGGCAGGGGGAGCGAACACCGGGGAGCTGTTTTTT
TRBV18,.,TRBJ1-1,.,CASSPPVGVSTEAFF,TGTGCCAGCTCACCACCGGTCGGGGTAAGCACTGAAGCTTTCTTT
TRBV10-2,.,TRBJ1-1,.,CASSEQGRRTEAFF,TGCGCCAGCAGTGAGCAGGGTAGGAGAACTGAAGCTTTCTTT
TRBV27,.,TRBJ1-1,.,CASSLSRGGGNTEAFF,TGTGCCAGCAGTTTAAGCCGGGGGGGAGGGAACACTGAAGCTTTCTTT
TRBV7-8,.,TRBJ1-2,.,CASSFDVDYGYTF,TGTGCCAGCAGCTTCGATGTAGACTATGGCTACACCTTC
TRBV28,TRBD1,TRBJ1-4,few,CASSLPKGAEKLFF,TGTGCCAGCAGTCTCCCGAAGGGGGCGGAAAAACTGTTTTTT
TRBV20-1,.,TRBJ2-1,.,CSARNEQFF,TGCAGTGCTCGCAATGAGCAGTTCTTC
TRBV19,.,TRBJ1-5,.,CASSIVAGGQPQHF,TGTGCCAGTAGTATCGTTGCAGGAGGACAGCCCCAGCATTTT
TRBV7-2,.,TRBJ2-1,.,CASSLVVRSSYNEQFF,TGTGCCAGCAGCTTAGTTGTCCGGAGCTCCTACAATGAGCAGTTCTTC
TRBV18,TRBD2,TRBJ2-5,.,CASTPSGGYRETQYF,TGTGCCAGCACGCCTAGCGGGGGGTATCGAGAGACCCAGTACTTC
TRBV5-1,TRBD1,TRBJ1-4,.,CASSLEQGTNGKLFF,TGCGCCAGCAGCTTGGAACAGGGGACGAACGGAAAACTGTTTTTT
TRBV28,TRBD2,TRBJ2-3,.,CASYRSRLAGTTSTDTQYF,TGTGCCAGCTACCGGTCCCGGCTAGCGGGGACCACTAGCACAGATACGCAGTATTTT
TRBV24-1,.,TRBJ1-2,once,CATSIGGLNYGYTF,TGTGCCACCAGCATCGGGGGTCTGAACTATGGCTACACCTTC
TRBV27,TRBD1,TRBJ1-2,.,CASRSTGGDYGYTF,TGTGCCAGCAGGTCGACAGGGGGGGACTATGGCTACACCTTC
TRBV2,.,TRBJ1-1,.,CASSRRLGNTEAFF,TGTGCCAGCAGTAGGCGACTGGGGAACACTGAAGCTTTCTTT
TRBV6-1,.,TRBJ2-7,.,CASREAGTEAQTGLYEQYF,TGTGCCAGCAGGGAAGCCGGGACAGAGGCCCAGACGGGACTCTACGAGCAGTACTTC
TRBV9,TRBD2,TRBJ2-6,.,CASSAGGAGANVLTF,TGTGCCAGCAGCGCCGGGGGGGCTGGGGCCAACGTCCTGACTTTC
TRBV28,TRBD1,TRBJ2-7,.,CASSSPGTGTTYEQYF,TGTGCCAGCAGCTCACCCGGGACAGGGACGACCTACGAGCAGTACTTC
TRBV6-2/TRBV6-3,TRBD1,TRBJ2-5,.,CASSRQGWETQYF,TGTGCCAGCAGCAGACAGGGGTGGGAGACCCAGTACTTC
TRBV18,TRBD1,TRBJ1-1,.,CASQYTGGLDTEAFF,TGTGCCAGTCAATACACAGGGGGCCTGGACACTGAAGCTTTCTTT
TRBV10-3,TRBD2,TRBJ2-7,few,CAISEGAGLDEQYF,TGTGCCATCAGTGAAGGAGCGGGGCTGGACGAGCAGTACTTC
TRBV11-2,TRBD1,TRBJ1-6,.,CASSFTGGVRGRPLHF,TGTGCCAGCAGCTTTACAGGGGGGGTCAGGGGGAGACCCCTCCACTTT
TRBV6-6,.,TRBJ2-7,.,CASSYEARSYEQYF,TGTGCCAGCAGTTACGAGGCGAGGTCCTACGAGCAGTACTTC